Each of the 19 T cell receptor beta chains below was sequenced from the same sample in a study of post-analysis software for immune sequencing data. The antigens for these receptors are not known. Each TCR beta cDNA library carried unique molecular identifiers. MiXCR was run by TCRdb on the PCR reads, yielding one entry per CDR3 protein. Of a few hundred thousand distinct CDR3 sequences listed, 34% are singletons. Whole-study results and caveats: Four or five TRBV segments (TRBV5-6, TRBV5-1 and TRBV20-1 among them) occurred more frequently in patients than in controls.

The sequenced sample consisted of blood. All receptors derive from a girl aged 2-17 years with multiple sclerosis.

The chain joins TRBV4-1 to TRBJ1-5; D perhaps matches TRBD1 (5 bases). This CDR3 region has 16 residues. The germline V and J ends were trimmed by 4 bases and 4 bases, with 17 bases remaining between them. From germline, CDR1 is MGHRA and CDR2 YSYEKL. This chain's CDR3 is CASSPNHGARNQPQHF. CDR3 DNA: TGCGCCAGCAGCCCCAACCACGGGGCTAGGAATCAGCCCCAGCATTTT.

This rearrangement joins TRBV12-3 or TRBV12-4 to TRBJ2-5; D may match TRBD1 or TRBD2 (6 bases each). CDR3 size: 14 residues. V lost 8 bases and J lost 4, with 17 bases in between. The CDR3 DNA sequence: TGTGCCAGCGGACACGGGGGCCCCCCAGAGACCCAGTACTTC. Translating it yields CASGHGGPPETQYF.

This clonotype was counted many times. This chain joins TRBV5-1 and TRBJ2-1, with TRBD2 matching 8 bases. The CDR3 is 15 amino acids. The V gene's germline CDR1 is SGHRS and CDR2 YFSETQ. The J segment lost 4 bases and the V segment lost 2 bases, leaving 5 bases of the junction unmatched. The CDR3 is CASSLETSAYNEQFF. The CDR3, as DNA: TGCGCCAGCAGCTTAGAGACTAGCGCGTACAATGAGCAGTTCTTC.

Worth noting for this clonotype: A much larger clone differs by one base, so this may be a read error. The V and J genes are TRBV29-1 and TRBJ1-2; no definite D call. CDR3 length: 12 amino acids. Germline V lookup: CDR1 SQVTM, CDR2 ANQGSEA. CDR3 in amino acids: CSVDPRMRGCTF. CDR3 bases: TGCAGCGTTGATCCCCGTATGCGTGGCTGCACCTTC. The entire variable domain, with the rest obtained from reference TRBV29-1 and TRBJ1-2, is as follows: SAVISQKPSRDICQRGTSLTIQCQVDSQVTMMFWYRQQPGQSLTLIATANQGSEATYESGFVIDKFPISRPNLTFSTLTVSNMSPEDSSIYLCSVDPRMRGCTFGSGTRLTVV.

The chain employs TRBV11-2 and TRBJ2-1; D perhaps matches TRBD1 (5 bases). Trimming shortened V by 3 bases and J by 9 bases, and 15 bases separated the two germline ends. Germline V gene sequence: CDR1 SGHAT, CDR2 FQNNGV. The CDR3 loop spans 14 amino acids. The CDR3 DNA follows: TGTGCCAGCAGCTTGGGTTTAGGGGTGGGTGAGCAGTTCTTC. It translates to CASSLGLGVGEQFF.

This clonotype was counted a few times. The chain couples TRBV10-3 to TRBJ2-3, with D perhaps TRBD1 (6 bases). The CDR3 runs 13 residues. The germline gives CDR1 ENHRY, CDR2 SYGVKD. The germline V and J ends were trimmed by 10 bases and 0 bases, with 11 bases remaining between them. The CDR3 region is CATRTASTDTQYF. In DNA form, the CDR3 reads TGTGCCACCCGGACAGCTAGCACAGATACGCAGTATTTT.

The sample holds many counts of this clonotype. The chain employs TRBV5-5 and TRBJ2-5; D unclear. With 0 bases removed from V and 5 bases from J, the gap between germline ends came to 11 bases. The CDR3 loop spans 14 amino acids. In germline, CDR1 is SGHKS, CDR2 YYEKEE (reference sequence). This CDR3 reads CASSLGLSAETQYF. CDR3 in DNA: TGTGCCAGCAGCTTGGGTTTGAGTGCCGAGACCCAGTACTTC.

The chain joins TRBV4-1 to TRBJ1-1; 10 nucleotides line up with TRBD1. CDR3 length: 18 amino acids. Trimming cost V 2 bases and J 5 bases; bases outside gene matches: 14. Germline assignment: CDR1 MGHRA and CDR2 YSYEKL. Here the CDR3 reads CASSQQSNPGQGRTEAFF. The CDR3 DNA follows: TGCGCCAGCAGCCAACAATCGAACCCGGGACAGGGGAGGACTGAAGCTTTCTTT.

This clonotype has only a few counts. This chain links TRBV20-1 with TRBJ1-1, with a tentative D call TRBD1 (5 bases). Germline V lookup: CDR1 DFQATT, CDR2 SNEGSKA (reference sequence). V was shortened by 0 bases and J by 11 bases, with 16 bases between the two germline ends. This CDR3 is built from 13 residues. The CDR3: CSARDTGSTAAFF. The CDR3 nucleotides read TGCAGTGCTAGAGATACAGGTTCCACAGCTGCTTTCTTT.

V gene TRBV28 combines with J gene TRBJ1-6, with D uncertain. The germline V gene encodes CDR1 MDHEN and CDR2 SYDVKM. The CDR3 spans 14 residues. V was trimmed by 2 bases and J by 8 bases, leaving 10 bases between them. In DNA form, the CDR3 reads TGTGCCAGCAGTTTAAGGGCTACTCATTCACCCCTCCACTTT. It encodes CASSLRATHSPLHF.

This chain uses TRBV6-6 with TRBJ2-5; TRBD2 agrees at 13 bases. The CDR3 has 16 residues. Unmatched junction bases numbered 5, after V lost 6 bases and J lost 1 base. CDR1 MNHNY and CDR2 SVGAGI come from the germline V gene (reference sequence). The CDR3 here is CASRTSGGGPQETQYF. The CDR3 DNA reads as TGTGCCAGCAGAACTAGCGGGGGGGGTCCCCAAGAGACCCAGTACTTC.

The V and J genes are TRBV6-1 and TRBJ1-4; D uncertain. CDR3 length: 13 residues. Per germline, CDR1 MNHNS and CDR2 SASEGT. Trimming pared 9 bases from V and 8 bases from J, leaving 16 bases between. CDR3 DNA: TGTGCCAGTCAGGCAATGGGTGAGGAAAAACTGTTTTTT. Protein product: CASQAMGEEKLFF.

The chain uses TRBV20-1 and TRBJ1-1; D is undetermined. V was cut by 1 base and J by 4 bases, with 10 bases left in between. CDR3 length: 13 residues. CDR1 and CDR2 (germline): DFQATT, SNEGSKA (reference sequence). The CDR3 loop is CSARGRVSTEAFF. CDR3 bases: TGCAGTGCTAGAGGTCGGGTTAGCACTGAAGCTTTCTTT.

In its sample, this clonotype was seen a few times. V and J are TRBV4-1 and TRBJ1-6; 8 nucleotides match TRBD1. Losses at the gene ends were 0 bases for V and 9 bases for J; bases not matched to a gene: 10. Germline V gene data show CDR1 as MGHRA and CDR2 as YSYEKL. This CDR3 comprises 17 residues. Here the CDR3 DNA reads TGCGCCAGCAGCCAAGATCTGGACAGGGTGAGTAGTTCACCCCTCCACTTT. Protein: CASSQDLDRVSSSPLHF.

The J gene is TRBJ2-1, the V gene TRBV10-3; TRBD1 aligns across 9 bases. The CDR3 sequence is 15 residues long. Trimming took 4 bases from V and 4 from J; bases not matched to a gene: 5. The germline gives CDR1 ENHRY, CDR2 SYGVKD. For the CDR3, the DNA is TGTGCCATCAGTGGCACCGGGACAGGGTACAATGAGCAGTTCTTC. This translates into CAISGTGTGYNEQFF.

This clonotype was seen a handful of times. This sequence joins TRBV12-3 or TRBV12-4 and TRBJ2-4; D might be TRBD2 (5 bases). The ends were cut back, 2 bases at V and 2 bases at J, with 7 bases in the middle. CDR3 length: 14 amino acids. CDR3 amino acids: CASSLWESKNIQYF. DNA for the CDR3: TGTGCCAGCAGTTTATGGGAGTCCAAAAACATTCAGTACTTC.

This sequence joins TRBV27 and TRBJ2-1, with 7 bases identical to TRBD2. This CDR3 spans 15 amino acids. Trimming cost V 6 bases and J 8 bases; bases outside gene matches: 13. Germline V CDR1 and CDR2: MNHEY, SMNVEV (reference sequence). CDR3 sequence: CASSPMGGVVHEQFF. The CDR3 DNA follows: TGTGCCAGCAGCCCGATGGGGGGGGTGGTCCATGAGCAGTTCTTC.

Only a few counts were recorded for this clonotype. V is TRBV29-1 and J is TRBJ2-3; D may be TRBD2 (7 bases). Between the trimmed V and J ends, which lost 7 bases and 0 bases, there was a span of 23 bases. Germline-derived CDR1 and CDR2 are SQVTM and ANQGSEA. The CDR3 loop spans 17 amino acids. Here the CDR3 DNA reads TGCAGCGGTTGGGGGGATATGGGGGGGCGAAGCACAGATACGCAGTATTTT. Protein sequence: CSGWGDMGGRSTDTQYF.

This chain connects TRBV20-1 to TRBJ2-7; D remains ambiguous. The CDR3 consists of 14 residues. Germline loops: CDR1 DFQATT, CDR2 SNEGSKA (reference sequence). Trimming shortened V by 3 bases and J by 1 base, and 13 bases separated the two germline ends. The CDR3 sequence: CSASSLTRSYEQYF. CDR3 DNA sequence: TGCAGTGCTAGTTCCCTGACAAGGTCCTACGAGCAGTACTTC.